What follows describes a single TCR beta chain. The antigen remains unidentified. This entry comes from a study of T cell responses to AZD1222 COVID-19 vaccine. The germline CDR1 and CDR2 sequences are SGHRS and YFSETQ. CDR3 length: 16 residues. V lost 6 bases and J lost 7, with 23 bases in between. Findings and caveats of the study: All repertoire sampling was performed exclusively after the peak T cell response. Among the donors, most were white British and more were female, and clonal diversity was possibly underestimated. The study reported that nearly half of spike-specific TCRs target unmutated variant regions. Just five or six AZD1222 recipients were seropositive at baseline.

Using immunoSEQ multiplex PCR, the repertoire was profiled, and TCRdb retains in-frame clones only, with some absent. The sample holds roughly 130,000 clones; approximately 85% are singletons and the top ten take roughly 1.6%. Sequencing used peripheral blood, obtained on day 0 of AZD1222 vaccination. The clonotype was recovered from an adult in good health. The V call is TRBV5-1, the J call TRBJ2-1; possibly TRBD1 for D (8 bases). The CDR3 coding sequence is TGCGCCAGCACCCCAACAGGGGGGGGAGTGTTGAATGAGCAGTTCTTC. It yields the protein CASTPTGGGVLNEQFF.